This T cell receptor beta chain emerged from a study of cytomegalovirus exposure and HLA in healthy donors. The germline CDR1 and CDR2 sequences are LGHNA and YSLEER. The CDR3 extends over 19 amino acids. V shed 2 bases and J 2 bases; nucleotides not matched to a gene: 8. The repertoire was sequenced with immunoSEQ multiplex PCR; TCRdb's copy has only in-frame clones and lacks some. This sample has over 200,000 clones, with 80% to 90% found just once. The chain is built from TRBV4-3 and TRBJ2-6, with 11 bases fitting TRBD2. This TCR came from a woman aged 18-30 years in good health and CMV-seronegative. The sample taken for sequencing was PBMCs. DNA of the CDR3: TGCGCCAGCAGCCAATCGATAGCGGGAGGGCGGACTGGGGCCAACGTCCTGACTTTC. Protein product: CASSQSIAGGRTGANVLTF.